This T cell receptor (beta chain) is from a study of blood T cell repertoires in COVID-19. Background on the study: There were acute and convalescent COVID-19 samples, and they came from the United States, Italy and Spain.

Original analysis: Estimated nucleated cell counts came from reference gene primer amplification. Here immunoSEQ multiplex PCR was the method, and the copy in TCRdb shows in-frame clones only, minus some. That table supplies the V and J calls and clone size; D and trimming were determined from the DNA. The table includes 200,000 to 250,000 clones, about 86% detected once. Trimming took off 2 bases at V and 8 bases at J, with 22 bases between the two ends. CDR1 MGHRA and CDR2 YSYEKL come from the germline V gene. The CDR3 contains 18 residues. The source material was peripheral blood. V is TRBV4-1 and J is TRBJ1-6; D is possibly TRBD1 (6 bases). The clonotype was recovered from a woman in her forties or fifties with COVID-19, enrolled during active disease. The CDR3 sequence is CASSQFSPSGQFDSPLHF. The CDR3 bases are TGCGCCAGCAGCCAATTCAGCCCATCCGGACAGTTTGATTCACCCCTCCACTTT.